This T cell receptor beta chain was found in a study of graft-versus-host responses after intestinal transplantation. Study-level information: Transplant types were multivisceral, liver-intestinal, or isolated intestinal.

TCRdb's table, derived via immunoSEQ multiplex PCR, lists solely in-frame clones and lacks some. The sample carries about 39,000 clones, about nine tenths recorded once. Germline CDR1 MNHNS, CDR2 SASEGT. CDR3 length equals 18 residues. The V gene end was trimmed by 3 bases and the J gene end by 0 bases; junction bases not matched to a gene: 10. Study-wide results and caveats: Peak GvH clone levels in circulation were associated with early post-transplant HvG declines.

To note about this clone: No antigen is known for it.

The material sequenced was PBMCs, taken approximately 270 days after transplant. This receptor was taken from a human patient who received an intestinal transplant, so some T cells may come from the graft donor. This chain uses TRBV6-1 with TRBJ2-3, with 9 bases matching TRBD2. The CDR3 region is CASSDSWVAGESTDTQYF. The CDR3 coding sequence is TGTGCCAGCAGTGATTCGTGGGTAGCGGGGGAGAGCACAGATACGCAGTATTTT.